The rows below give T cell receptor beta chains drawn from one sample of a study of blood T cell repertoires in COVID-19. Sequencing used immunoSEQ multiplex PCR; TCRdb keeps in-frame clones, though not all of them. The sample includes approximately 74,000 clones, approximately 80% of them seen just once. The specimen sequenced was peripheral blood. All receptors derive from a woman over 75 with active or convalescent COVID-19. Each CDR3 is given with its conserved first and last residue. Fields, in order: V gene, D gene, J gene, clone size, CDR3 DNA, CDR3 protein. The D gene is left open where the match is weak. Some rows mark clone size as missing; the rest say once, few, many or name a class of expanded clone.

TRBV7-9,.,TRBJ2-2,.,TGTGCCAGCAGCCTAACGACCGGGGAGCTGTTTTTT,CASSLTTGELFF
TRBV2,.,TRBJ2-1,.,TGTGCCAGCAGTAAAGGACTTGGTTCTAACAATGAGCAGTTCTTC,CASSKGLGSNNEQFF
TRBV29-1,TRBD1,TRBJ2-3,once,TGCAGCGTTGACCAGTCCGGGACAGGGGCAATCACAGATACGCAGTATTTT,CSVDQSGTGAITDTQYF
TRBV6-5,.,TRBJ1-2,.,TGTGCCAGCAGTTACTCGAATTCCGGTCAGGCTAAGGGCTACACCTTC,CASSYSNSGQAKGYTF
TRBV9,TRBD1,TRBJ1-3,once,TGTGCCAGCAGCGTTTCAGGGACAGCGGGAAACACCATATATTTT,CASSVSGTAGNTIYF
TRBV24-1,TRBD1,TRBJ1-5,.,TGTGCCACCAGTGATTCGACAGGGACTCCCAGCAATCAGCCCCAGCATTTT,CATSDSTGTPSNQPQHF
TRBV5-1,TRBD1,TRBJ1-2,.,TGCGCCAGCAGTGGCGCCGGGACAGGGGATGGCTACACCTTC,CASSGAGTGDGYTF
TRBV6-6,TRBD2,TRBJ2-3,.,TGTGCCAGCAGTGGGAGGGGTCCTATTCGCACAGATACGCAGTATTTT,CASSGRGPIRTDTQYF
TRBV29-1,TRBD1,TRBJ1-5,.,TGCAGCGTTGAGGAGGACAGGTATCAGCCCCAGCATTTT,CSVEEDRYQPQHF
TRBV24-1,TRBD2,TRBJ2-2,.,TGTGCCACCAGCGAGGGACTAGATAGCGGGGAGCTGTTTTTT,CATSEGLDSGELFF
TRBV6-1,.,TRBJ2-3,.,TGTGCCAGCAGAGAAATCGGACTACCCACTAGCACAGATACGCAGTATTTT,CASREIGLPTSTDTQYF
TRBV20-1,.,TRBJ1-1,.,TGCAGTGCCTACGACAGTCCTGAAGCTTTCTTT,CSAYDSPEAFF
TRBV19,.,TRBJ1-1,once,TGTGCCAGTAGTACTCACCTTTTAGAGACAGGAAAAGCTTTCTTT,CASSTHLLETGKAFF
TRBV14,.,TRBJ2-5,.,TGTGCCAGCAGCCACGTCCTCATCGGGACCCAGTACTTC,CASSHVLIGTQYF
TRBV6-5,TRBD2,TRBJ2-1,.,TGTGCCAGCAGAATCGCCGGGACTATATACAATGAGCAGTTCTTC,CASRIAGTIYNEQFF
TRBV6-6,TRBD2,TRBJ2-2,.,TGTGCCAGCAGTTCCACTAGCGGGAGGGCCTCAGGGGAGCTGTTTTTT,CASSSTSGRASGELFF
TRBV21-1,.,TRBJ2-5,.,TGTGCCAGCAGCGCCGAGGACCAAGAGACCCAGTACTTC,CASSAEDQETQYF